These T cell receptor beta chains were read from a single sample in a study of blood T cell repertoires in COVID-19. Profiling relied on immunoSEQ multiplex PCR, and the TCRdb table lists in-frame clones only, not all of them. The table records nearly 30,000 clones, 90% of them present only once. Material for sequencing was peripheral blood. These TCRs come from a man between 65 and 85 years old with active or convalescent COVID-19. Each CDR3 is given with its conserved first and last residue. Rows may omit the clone size; those that give it use once, few, many or a size class.

>.|13|TRBV12-3/TRBV12-4|TRBJ2-2
CASSLRERGELFF
>.|15|TRBV6-5|TRBJ1-2
CASSYSTGLFYGYTF
>.|15|TRBV30|TRBJ1-2
CAWSVKVRSNYGYTF
>.|14|TRBV6-5|TRBJ1-1
CASSRGTGGTEAFF
>.|13|TRBV27|TRBJ1-3
CASRRQGSDTIYF
>.|19|TRBV7-8|TRBJ2-1
CASSPFRRVLAGGTNEQFF
>.|16|TRBV7-6|TRBJ2-2
CASSSTSAWSTGELFF
>.|14|TRBV30|TRBJ2-7
CAWSVRDSGGLRYF
>.|14|TRBV5-1|TRBJ1-6
CASSLRESDSPLHF
>.|13|TRBV11-3|TRBJ1-2
CASRLTGGDGYTF
>.|16|TRBV5-1|TRBJ1-2
CASSLHPDRTNYGYTF
>.|18|TRBV27|TRBJ2-3
CASSFGQLAGVSTDTQYF
>.|14|TRBV2|TRBJ1-2
CASRRTGANYGYTF
>.|13|TRBV19|TRBJ1-2
CASGIGGEYGYTF
>.|14|TRBV7-9|TRBJ2-1
CASSFTGLYNEQFF
>.|14|TRBV5-1|TRBJ1-5
CASSRGPENQPQHF
>.|15|TRBV6-5|TRBJ1-6
CASSYAVISNSPLHF
>.|14|TRBV29-1|TRBJ1-2
CSIFPGQGGVGYTF
>.|14|TRBV6-5|TRBJ2-7
CASSSGPFYYEQYF
>few|15|TRBV1|TRBJ2-7
CTSSQDWAGGYEQYF
>.|15|TRBV27|TRBJ2-1
CASTIRGPYYNEQFF
>.|15|TRBV9|TRBJ1-4
CASSVGVGVGEKLFF
>.|16|TRBV19|TRBJ1-4
CASSIGTAGKGEKLFF
>.|16|TRBV5-1|TRBJ2-3
CASSFATSGGTDTQYF
>once|14|TRBV10-3|TRBJ2-2
CAISVGGLTGELFF
>.|15|TRBV6-2/TRBV6-3|TRBJ2-7
CASSSGTGGSYEQYF
>.|12|TRBV5-4|TRBJ1-1
CASSSAGTEAFF
>.|15|TRBV7-3|TRBJ2-5
CASSLEGASEETQYF
>.|15|TRBV5-1|TRBJ2-3
CASSPKVREGDTQYF
>.|12|TRBV14|TRBJ1-2
CASSQAAGGYTF
>few|15|TRBV19|TRBJ1-5
CASSISSGPGGPQHF
>.|14|TRBV18|TRBJ2-7
CASSPRQGAYEQYF
>.|16|TRBV15|TRBJ2-3
CATSRVRAGGADTQYF
>.|15|TRBV7-3|TRBJ1-2
CASSPSSGNHYGYTF
>.|15|TRBV7-9|TRBJ1-1
CASSLQGTGNTEAFF
>few|15|TRBV7-8|TRBJ2-3
CASSLETSPTDTQYF
>few|15|TRBV11-2|TRBJ1-5
CASSRDRGANQPQHF